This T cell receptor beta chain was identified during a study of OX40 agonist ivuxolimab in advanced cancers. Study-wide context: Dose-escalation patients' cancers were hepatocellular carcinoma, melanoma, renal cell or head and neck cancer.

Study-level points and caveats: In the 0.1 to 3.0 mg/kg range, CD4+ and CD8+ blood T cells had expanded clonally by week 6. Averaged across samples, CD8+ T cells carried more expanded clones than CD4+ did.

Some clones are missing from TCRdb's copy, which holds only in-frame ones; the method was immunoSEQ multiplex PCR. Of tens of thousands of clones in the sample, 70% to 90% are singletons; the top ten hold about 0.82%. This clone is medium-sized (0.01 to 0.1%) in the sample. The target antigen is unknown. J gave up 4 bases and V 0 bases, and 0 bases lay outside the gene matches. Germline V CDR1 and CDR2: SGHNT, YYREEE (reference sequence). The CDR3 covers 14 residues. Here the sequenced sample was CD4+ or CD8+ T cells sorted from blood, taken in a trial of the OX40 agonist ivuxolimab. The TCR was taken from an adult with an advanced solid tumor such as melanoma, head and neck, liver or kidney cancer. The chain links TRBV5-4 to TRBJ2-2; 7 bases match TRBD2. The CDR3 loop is CASSLGGGTGELFF. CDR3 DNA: TGTGCCAGCAGCTTGGGCGGGGGCACCGGGGAGCTGTTTTTT.